Listed here is a single T cell receptor beta chain. V lost 5 bases, J lost 2 bases, and 16 bases lay in between. This CDR3 is built from 15 residues. The germline gives CDR1 MDHEN, CDR2 SYDVKM. This sample stems from a study of blood T cell repertoires in COVID-19. Sequencing was performed with immunoSEQ multiplex PCR; in TCRdb, only in-frame clones are kept and a portion is missing. The table shows some 290,000 clones, with roughly 90% occurring only once. The clonotype originates from a woman in her 30s with COVID-19, enrolled during active disease. V and J are TRBV28 and TRBJ2-7; tentatively, D is TRBD2 (7 bases). Sequenced material: peripheral blood. CDR3 region: CASSGGAGIPYEQYF. The CDR3 DNA is TGTGCCAGCAGTGGGGGGGCAGGTATTCCCTACGAGCAGTACTTC.